The 4 T cell receptor beta chains below come from one sample, sequenced in a study of blood T cell repertoires in COVID-19. The data were produced by immunoSEQ multiplex PCR, yet TCRdb's version contains in-frame clones alone and is incomplete. The repertoire holds 150,000 to 200,000 clones, with around four fifths as singletons. Sequencing was done on a sample of PBMCs or T cells enriched from blood (not recorded which). The receptor set was obtained from a woman aged 50 to 60 who had recovered from COVID-19.

This clone occurred a few times. V and J are TRBV7-8 and TRBJ1-5; 7 positions agree with TRBD1. The V and J ends lost 5 bases and 6 bases, in that order; junction bases with no gene match: 7. This CDR3 spans 14 amino acids. Germline V gene sequence: CDR1 SGHVS, CDR2 FQNEAQ. The CDR3 sequence: CASSLRQGGQPQHF. The DNA for the CDR3 is TGTGCCAGCAGCCTCAGACAGGGCGGTCAGCCCCAGCATTTT. The complete variable domain, with remaining parts taken from reference TRBV7-8 and TRBJ1-5, reads GAGVSQSPRYKVAKRGQDVALRCDPISGHVSLFWYQQALGQGPEFLTYFQNEAQLDKSGLPSDRFFAERPEGSVSTLKIQRTQQEDSAVYLCASSLRQGGQPQHFGDGTRLSIL.

The chain couples TRBV28 to TRBJ1-4; perhaps TRBD1 as D (6 bases). Germline V gene data show CDR1 as MDHEN and CDR2 as SYDVKM. V was pared by 6 bases and J by 8 bases, with 22 bases between. The CDR3 is 16 amino acids. CDR3 amino acids: CASSSTGLEDIEKLFF. CDR3 coding DNA: TGTGCCAGCAGCAGTACAGGGTTAGAAGACATCGAAAAACTGTTTTTT.

The chain combines TRBV6-2 or TRBV6-3 with TRBJ1-2, with 11 bases lining up with TRBD1. The CDR3 has 17 amino acids. Trimming at V came to 0 bases and at J to 3 bases, leaving 6 bases not matched to a gene. Per the germline V gene, CDR1 is MNHEY and CDR2 is SVGEGT. CDR3 residues: CASSYSPGQGGYYGYTF. The CDR3 nucleotides are TGTGCCAGCAGTTACTCCCCGGGACAGGGGGGATACTATGGCTACACCTTC.

The chain joins TRBV5-4 to TRBJ2-1, with D perhaps matching TRBD2 (5 bases). The V end was cut by 0 bases, the J end by 0 bases, with 7 bases between. Germline V gene lookup returns CDR1 SGHNT and CDR2 YYREEE (reference sequence). The CDR3 is 15 residues long. CDR3 sequence: CASSLGGSSYNEQFF. The CDR3 coding sequence is TGTGCCAGCAGCTTGGGAGGGAGCTCCTACAATGAGCAGTTCTTC.